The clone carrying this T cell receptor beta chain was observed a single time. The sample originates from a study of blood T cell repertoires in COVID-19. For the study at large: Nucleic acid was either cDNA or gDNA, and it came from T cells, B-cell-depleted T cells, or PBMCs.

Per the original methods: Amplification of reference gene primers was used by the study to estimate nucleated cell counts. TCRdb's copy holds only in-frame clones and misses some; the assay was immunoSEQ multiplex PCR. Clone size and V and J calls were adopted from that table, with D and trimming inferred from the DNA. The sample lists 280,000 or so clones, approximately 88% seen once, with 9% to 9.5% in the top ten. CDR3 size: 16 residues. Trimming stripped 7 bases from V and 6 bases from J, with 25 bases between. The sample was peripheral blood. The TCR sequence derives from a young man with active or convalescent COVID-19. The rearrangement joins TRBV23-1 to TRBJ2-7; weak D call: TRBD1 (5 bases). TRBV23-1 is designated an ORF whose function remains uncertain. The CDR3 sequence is CASTNTSGKGQGEQYF. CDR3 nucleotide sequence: TGCGCCAGCACCAACACATCAGGAAAGGGCCAGGGCGAGCAGTACTTC.